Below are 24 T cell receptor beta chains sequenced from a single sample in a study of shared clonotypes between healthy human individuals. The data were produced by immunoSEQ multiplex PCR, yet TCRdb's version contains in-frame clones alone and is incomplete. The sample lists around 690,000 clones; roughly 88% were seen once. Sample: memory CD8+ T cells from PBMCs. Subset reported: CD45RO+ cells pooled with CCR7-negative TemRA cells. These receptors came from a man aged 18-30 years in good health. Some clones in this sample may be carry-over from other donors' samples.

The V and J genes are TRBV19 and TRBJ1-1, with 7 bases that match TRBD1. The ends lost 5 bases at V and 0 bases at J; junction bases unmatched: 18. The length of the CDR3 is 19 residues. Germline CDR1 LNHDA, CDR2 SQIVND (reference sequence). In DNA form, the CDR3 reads TGTGCCAGTAGTCCTTGGACAGGCCTCTTAGGTAGAATGAACACTGAAGCTTTCTTT. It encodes CASSPWTGLLGRMNTEAFF. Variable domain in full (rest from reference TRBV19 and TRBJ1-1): DGGITQSPKYLFRKEGQNVTLSCEQNLNHDAMYWYRQDPGQGLRLIYYSQIVNDFQKGDIAEGYSVSREKKESFPLTVTSAQKNPTAFYLCASSPWTGLLGRMNTEAFFGQGTRLTVV.

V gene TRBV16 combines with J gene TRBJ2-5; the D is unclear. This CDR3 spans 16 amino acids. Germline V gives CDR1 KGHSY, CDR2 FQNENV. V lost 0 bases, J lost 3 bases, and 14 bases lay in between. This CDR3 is CASSQSGSTTEETQYF. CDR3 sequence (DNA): TGTGCCAGCAGCCAATCCGGCAGCACAACCGAAGAGACCCAGTACTTC. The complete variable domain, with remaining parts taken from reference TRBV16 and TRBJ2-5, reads GEEVAQTPKHLVRGEGQKAKLYCAPIKGHSYVFWYQQVLKNEFKFLISFQNENVFDETGMPKERFSAKCLPNSPCSLEIQATKLEDSAVYFCASSQSGSTTEETQYFGPGTRLLVL.

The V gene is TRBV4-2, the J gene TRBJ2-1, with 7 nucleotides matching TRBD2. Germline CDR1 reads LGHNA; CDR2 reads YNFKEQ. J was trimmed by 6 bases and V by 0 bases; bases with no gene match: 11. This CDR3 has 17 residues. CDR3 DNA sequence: TGTGCCAGCAGCCAAGATCGGACGGCTAGCGGACTCAATGAGCAGTTCTTC. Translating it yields CASSQDRTASGLNEQFF.

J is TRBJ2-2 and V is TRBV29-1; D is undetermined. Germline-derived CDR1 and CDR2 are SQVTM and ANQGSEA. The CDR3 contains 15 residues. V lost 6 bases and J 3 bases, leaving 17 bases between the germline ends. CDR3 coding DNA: TGCAGCGTCGTCCTCTCCTTCAAATACACCGGGGAGCTGTTTTTT. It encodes CSVVLSFKYTGELFF.

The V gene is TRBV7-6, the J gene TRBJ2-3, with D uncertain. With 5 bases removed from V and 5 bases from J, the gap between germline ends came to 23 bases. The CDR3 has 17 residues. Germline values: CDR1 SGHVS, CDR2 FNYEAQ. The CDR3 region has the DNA TGTGCCAGCAGCCCTAAAACGTACTCCCTGTGGGTAGATACGCAGTATTTT. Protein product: CASSPKTYSLWVDTQYF. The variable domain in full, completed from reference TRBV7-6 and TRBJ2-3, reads GAGVSQSPRYKVTKRGQDVALRCDPISGHVSLYWYRQALGQGPEFLTYFNYEAQQDKSGLPNDRFSAERPEGSISTLTIQRTEQRDSAMYRCASSPKTYSLWVDTQYFGPGTRLTVL.

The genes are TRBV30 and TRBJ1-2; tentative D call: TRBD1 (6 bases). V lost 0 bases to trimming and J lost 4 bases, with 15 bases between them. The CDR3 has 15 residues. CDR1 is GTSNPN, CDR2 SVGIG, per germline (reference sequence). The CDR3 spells CAWSVQGAAGYGYTF. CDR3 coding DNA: TGTGCCTGGAGTGTACAGGGAGCCGCCGGCTATGGCTACACCTTC.

The CDR3 spells CASSVGGDSYYEQYF. The DNA of the CDR3 is TGTGCCAGCAGCGTAGGCGGGGACAGTTACTACGAGCAGTACTTC. The chain recombines TRBV9 with TRBJ2-7, with a tentative D call TRBD1 (7 bases). CDR1 SGDLS and CDR2 YYNGEE come from the germline V gene. The CDR3 extends over 15 amino acids. The V and J ends lost 0 bases and 3 bases respectively, with 13 bases between them.

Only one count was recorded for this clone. CDR3 DNA: TGTGCCAGCAGTTTATCGGTTAGCGCGAGCTCCTACGAGCAGTACTTC. Translating gives CASSLSVSASSYEQYF. The V call is TRBV27, the J call TRBJ2-7; a possible D gene is TRBD2 (5 bases). The CDR3 spans 16 residues. V dropped 0 bases and J dropped 0 bases, with 12 bases sitting between them. Germline values: CDR1 MNHEY, CDR2 SMNVEV (reference sequence).

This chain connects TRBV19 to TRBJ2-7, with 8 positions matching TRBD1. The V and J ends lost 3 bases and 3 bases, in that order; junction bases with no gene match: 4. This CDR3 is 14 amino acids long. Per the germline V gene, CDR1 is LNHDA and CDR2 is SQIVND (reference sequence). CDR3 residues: CASSIGQGNYEQYF. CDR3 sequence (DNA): TGTGCCAGTAGTATCGGACAGGGAAACTACGAGCAGTACTTC.

The CDR3 loop is CATSRVWTPRVANTGELFF. CDR3 coding DNA: TGTGCCACCAGCAGAGTCTGGACTCCCCGCGTCGCGAACACCGGGGAGCTGTTTTTT. This chain joins TRBV15 and TRBJ2-2, with a tentative D call TRBD2 (5 bases). Looked up from germline, CDR1 is LNHNV and CDR2 is YYDKDF (reference sequence). CDR3 size: 19 residues. Trimming pared 1 base from V and 0 bases from J, leaving 18 bases between.

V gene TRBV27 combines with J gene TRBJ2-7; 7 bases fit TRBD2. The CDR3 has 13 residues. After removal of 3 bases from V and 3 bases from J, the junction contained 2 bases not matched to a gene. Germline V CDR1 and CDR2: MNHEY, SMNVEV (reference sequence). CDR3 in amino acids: CASSFAGDYEQYF. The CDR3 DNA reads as TGTGCCAGCAGTTTCGCGGGAGACTACGAGCAGTACTTC.

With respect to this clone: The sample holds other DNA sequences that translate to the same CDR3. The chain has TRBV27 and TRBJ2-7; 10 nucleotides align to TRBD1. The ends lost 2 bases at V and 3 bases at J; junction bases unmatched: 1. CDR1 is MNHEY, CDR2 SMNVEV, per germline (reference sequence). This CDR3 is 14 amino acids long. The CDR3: CASSLGTGVYEQYF. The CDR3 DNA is TGTGCCAGCAGTTTAGGGACAGGGGTCTACGAGCAGTACTTC.

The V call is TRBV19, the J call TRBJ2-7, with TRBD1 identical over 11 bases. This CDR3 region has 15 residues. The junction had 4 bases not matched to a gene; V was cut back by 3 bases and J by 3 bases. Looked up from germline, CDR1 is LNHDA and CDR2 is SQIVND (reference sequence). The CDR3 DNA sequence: TGTGCCAGTAGTATCCGGACAGGGGGCATCTACGAGCAGTACTTC. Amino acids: CASSIRTGGIYEQYF.

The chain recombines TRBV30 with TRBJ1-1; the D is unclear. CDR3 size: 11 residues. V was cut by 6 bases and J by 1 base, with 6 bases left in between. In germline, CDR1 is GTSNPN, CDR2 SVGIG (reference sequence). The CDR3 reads CACNRNTEAFF. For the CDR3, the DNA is TGTGCCTGTAACCGGAACACTGAAGCTTTCTTT.

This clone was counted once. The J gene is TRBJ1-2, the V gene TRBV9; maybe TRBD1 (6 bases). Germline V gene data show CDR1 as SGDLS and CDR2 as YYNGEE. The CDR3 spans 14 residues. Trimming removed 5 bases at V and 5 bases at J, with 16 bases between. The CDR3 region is CASSNYSRGYGYTF. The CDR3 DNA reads TGTGCCAGCAGTAATTATAGTAGGGGGTATGGCTACACCTTC.

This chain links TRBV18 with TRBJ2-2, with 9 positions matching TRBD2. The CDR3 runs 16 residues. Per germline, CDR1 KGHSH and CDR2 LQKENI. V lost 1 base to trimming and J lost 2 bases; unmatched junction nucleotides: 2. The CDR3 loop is CASSPLAGANTGELFF. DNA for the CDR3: TGTGCCAGCTCACCACTAGCGGGAGCTAACACCGGGGAGCTGTTTTTT.

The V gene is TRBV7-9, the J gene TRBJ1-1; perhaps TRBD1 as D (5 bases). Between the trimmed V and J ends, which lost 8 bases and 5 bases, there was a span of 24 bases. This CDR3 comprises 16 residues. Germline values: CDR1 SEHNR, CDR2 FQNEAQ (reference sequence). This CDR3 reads CASEHRSGSRMTEAFF. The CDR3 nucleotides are TGTGCCAGCGAGCATCGTTCAGGGTCACGAATGACTGAAGCTTTCTTT.

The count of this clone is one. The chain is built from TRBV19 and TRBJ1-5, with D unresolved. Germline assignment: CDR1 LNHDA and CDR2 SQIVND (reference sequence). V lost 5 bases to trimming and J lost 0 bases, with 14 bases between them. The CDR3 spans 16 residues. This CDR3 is CASSPYTAISNQPQHF. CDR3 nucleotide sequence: TGTGCCAGTAGTCCCTACACAGCGATTAGCAATCAGCCCCAGCATTTT. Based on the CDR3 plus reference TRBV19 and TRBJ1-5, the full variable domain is DGGITQSPKYLFRKEGQNVTLSCEQNLNHDAMYWYRQDPGQGLRLIYYSQIVNDFQKGDIAEGYSVSREKKESFPLTVTSAQKNPTAFYLCASSPYTAISNQPQHFGDGTRLSIL.

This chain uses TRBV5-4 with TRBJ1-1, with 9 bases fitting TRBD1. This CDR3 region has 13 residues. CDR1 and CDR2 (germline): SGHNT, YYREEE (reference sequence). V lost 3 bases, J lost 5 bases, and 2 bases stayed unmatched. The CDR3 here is CASSWGTGTEAFF. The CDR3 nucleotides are TGTGCCAGCAGCTGGGGGACAGGGACTGAAGCTTTCTTT.

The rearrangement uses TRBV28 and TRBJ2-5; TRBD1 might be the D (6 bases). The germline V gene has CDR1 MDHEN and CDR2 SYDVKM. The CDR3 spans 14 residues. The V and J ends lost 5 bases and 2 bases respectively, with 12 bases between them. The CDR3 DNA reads TGTGCCAGCAGTCCGCAGGGGAATCAAGAGACCCAGTACTTC. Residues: CASSPQGNQETQYF. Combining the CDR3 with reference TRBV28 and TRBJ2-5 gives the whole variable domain DVKVTQSSRYLVKRTGEKVFLECVQDMDHENMFWYRQDPGLGLRLIYFSYDVKMKEKGDIPEGYSVSREKKERFSLILESASTNQTSMYLCASSPQGNQETQYFGPGTRLLVL.

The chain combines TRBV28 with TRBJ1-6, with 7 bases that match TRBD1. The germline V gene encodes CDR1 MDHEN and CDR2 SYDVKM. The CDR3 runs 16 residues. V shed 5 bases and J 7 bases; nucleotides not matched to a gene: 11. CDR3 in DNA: TGTGCCAGCAGTCCCCTGACAGGGTGGGCAAATTCACCCCTCCACTTT. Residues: CASSPLTGWANSPLHF.

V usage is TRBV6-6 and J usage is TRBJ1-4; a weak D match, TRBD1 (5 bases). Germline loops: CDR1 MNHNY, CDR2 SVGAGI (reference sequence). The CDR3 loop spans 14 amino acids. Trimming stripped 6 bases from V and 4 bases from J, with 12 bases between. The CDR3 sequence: CASSPGRSNEKLFF. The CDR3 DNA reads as TGTGCCAGCAGCCCGGGACGGAGTAATGAAAAACTGTTTTTT.

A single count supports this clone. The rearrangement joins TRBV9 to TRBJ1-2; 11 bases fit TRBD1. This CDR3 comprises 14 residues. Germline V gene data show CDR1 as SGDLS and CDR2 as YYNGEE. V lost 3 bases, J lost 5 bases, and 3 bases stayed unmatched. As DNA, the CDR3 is TGTGCCAGCAGCGCGGGACAGGGGGTGTATGGCTACACCTTC. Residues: CASSAGQGVYGYTF.

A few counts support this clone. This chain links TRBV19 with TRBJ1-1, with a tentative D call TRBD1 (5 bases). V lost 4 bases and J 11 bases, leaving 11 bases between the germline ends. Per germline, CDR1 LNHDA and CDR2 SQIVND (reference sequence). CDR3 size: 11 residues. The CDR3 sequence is CASSNRDGAFF. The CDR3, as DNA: TGTGCCAGTAGTAACCGGGACGGGGCTTTCTTT.